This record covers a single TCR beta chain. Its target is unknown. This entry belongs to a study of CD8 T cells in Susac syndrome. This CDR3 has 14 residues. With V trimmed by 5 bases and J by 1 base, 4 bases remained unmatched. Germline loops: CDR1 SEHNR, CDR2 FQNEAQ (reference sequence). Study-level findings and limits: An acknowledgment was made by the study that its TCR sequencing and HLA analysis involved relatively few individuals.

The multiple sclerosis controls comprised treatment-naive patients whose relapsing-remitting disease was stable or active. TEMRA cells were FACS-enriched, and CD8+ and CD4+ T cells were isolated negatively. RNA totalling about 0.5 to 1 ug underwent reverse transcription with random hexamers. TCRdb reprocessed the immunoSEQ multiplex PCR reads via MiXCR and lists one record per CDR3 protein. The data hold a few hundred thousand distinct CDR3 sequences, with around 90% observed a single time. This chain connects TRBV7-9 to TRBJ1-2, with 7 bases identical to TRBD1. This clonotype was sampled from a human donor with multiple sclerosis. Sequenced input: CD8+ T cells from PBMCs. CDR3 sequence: CASSRDSDNYGYTF. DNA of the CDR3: TGTGCCAGCAGCCGGGACAGTGATAACTATGGCTACACCTTC.